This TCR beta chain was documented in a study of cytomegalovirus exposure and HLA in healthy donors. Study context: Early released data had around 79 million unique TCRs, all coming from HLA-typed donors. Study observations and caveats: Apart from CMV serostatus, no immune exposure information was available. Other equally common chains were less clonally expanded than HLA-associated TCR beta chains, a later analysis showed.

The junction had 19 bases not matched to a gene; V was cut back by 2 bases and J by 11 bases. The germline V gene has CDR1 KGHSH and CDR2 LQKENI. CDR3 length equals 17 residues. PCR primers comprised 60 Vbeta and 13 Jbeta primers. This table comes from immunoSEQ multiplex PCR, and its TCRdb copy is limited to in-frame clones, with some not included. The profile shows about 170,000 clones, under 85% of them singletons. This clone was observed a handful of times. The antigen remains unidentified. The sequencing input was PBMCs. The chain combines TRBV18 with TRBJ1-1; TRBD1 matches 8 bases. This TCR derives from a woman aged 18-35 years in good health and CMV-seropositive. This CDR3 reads CASSPSGRGRAGLGAFF. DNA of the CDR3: TGTGCCAGCTCACCATCCGGCAGGGGGCGCGCCGGCCTTGGGGCTTTCTTT.